A selection of T cell receptor beta chains follows, all from one sample in a study of shared clonotypes between healthy human individuals. The method was immunoSEQ multiplex PCR; TCRdb's version includes in-frame clones alone and lacks a portion of them. The sample has about 2.3 million clones; 80% to 95% are singletons. Sequenced material: naive CD4+ T cells from PBMCs. The receptor source for this set is a man aged 18 to 30 in good health. Some clones in this sample may be carry-over from other donors' samples. CDR3s include the opening cysteine and the closing phenylalanine or tryptophan.

v_call	j_call	cdr3_aa
TRBV18	TRBJ1-4	CASSRGLSGEKLFF
TRBV27	TRBJ2-7	CASSLSSRGYEQYF
TRBV7-6	TRBJ2-7	CASSPWTSGSEQYF
TRBV30	TRBJ2-1	CAWGRGYNEQFF
TRBV10-3	TRBJ1-1	CAISGGQMNTEAFF
TRBV28	TRBJ2-5	CASGGPWTGGETQYF
TRBV7-8	TRBJ2-7	CASSATTAHEQYF
TRBV7-3	TRBJ2-3	CASSLSLAGSADTQYF
TRBV5-1	TRBJ2-1	CASSKGLADYNEQFF
TRBV9	TRBJ1-2	CASSVAPRNYGYTF
TRBV28	TRBJ2-7	CASSSTFSGRNVRTEYF
TRBV2	TRBJ2-7	CAIRGGQSSYEQYF
TRBV10-3	TRBJ2-3	CAISDYKGLAPTDTQYF
TRBV5-1	TRBJ2-5	CASRTKGETQYF
TRBV10-1	TRBJ2-7	CASREGLAGGILETEQYF
TRBV7-9	TRBJ2-7	CASSLGAYEQYF
TRBV11-3	TRBJ2-1	CASSTPPGDEQFF
TRBV7-2	TRBJ2-7	CASSTGTSSYEQYF
TRBV29-1	TRBJ1-1	CSVATGRNTEAFF
TRBV11-1	TRBJ2-3	CASSLESTSTDTQYF
TRBV30	TRBJ2-2	CAWSAHDGELFF
TRBV9	TRBJ2-1	CASSVEVYGPGDNEQFF
TRBV7-8	TRBJ1-4	CASSPKETQGAIEKLFF
TRBV18	TRBJ1-5	CASSPPTQAQPQHF
TRBV6-6	TRBJ2-7	CASSYSGSGGFYEQYF
TRBV5-1	TRBJ1-1	CASSLAGGATEAFF
TRBV27	TRBJ2-7	CASGPRRTSYEQYF
TRBV6-5	TRBJ1-1	CASSYVWAAGTEAFF
TRBV9	TRBJ2-3	CASSVTSGTGGTQYF
TRBV28	TRBJ2-6	CASSFGRGRVGANVLTF
TRBV13	TRBJ1-3	CASSLVTFYPFSGNTIYF
TRBV28	TRBJ1-5	CASSLGQGGQPQHF
TRBV5-1	TRBJ2-1	CASSLIAGGPGEQFF
TRBV9	TRBJ2-2	CASSAYRLAGELFF
TRBV5-1	TRBJ1-3	CASREGRGAQTGNTIYF
TRBV27	TRBJ2-7	CASSRTSGYYEQYF
TRBV6-1	TRBJ2-3	CASRWGTDTQYF
TRBV6-1	TRBJ2-7	CASRAGTGSSYEQYF
TRBV6-5	TRBJ1-1	CASSPRALNTEAFF
TRBV27	TRBJ2-1	CASSLRGEQFF
TRBV6-1	TRBJ2-3	CASSGYRTDTQYF
TRBV6-1	TRBJ1-1	CASRYDRFTEAFF
TRBV7-3	TRBJ2-2	CASRKAGDVGELFF
TRBV7-8	TRBJ2-5	CASRSFLEGKTQYF
TRBV11-2	TRBJ2-3	CASSLGQGLVTDTQYF
TRBV10-3	TRBJ2-3	CATSLGGDTDTQYF
TRBV7-9	TRBJ2-7	CASSFRGLKEQYF
TRBV10-3	TRBJ2-3	CAIGLHTDTQYF
TRBV5-1	TRBJ2-7	CASSPGDTAGYRYF
TRBV5-1	TRBJ1-1	CASSLQGQGRSNTEAFF
TRBV7-9	TRBJ1-2	CASSTGGQNQGSYTF
TRBV4-3	TRBJ2-3	CASSQDTPSLRAYF
TRBV5-6	TRBJ2-3	CASSPGQGAMDTQYF
TRBV30	TRBJ2-5	CAWRPGVFQETQYF
TRBV19	TRBJ1-1	CASSIEGQGRTEAFF
TRBV5-5	TRBJ1-1	CASTPGGGTTTEAFF
TRBV6-1	TRBJ2-6	CASRGSLVANVLTF
TRBV15	TRBJ1-2	CATSTANYGYTF
TRBV5-6	TRBJ2-6	CASSLDSFAGANVLTF